This TCR beta chain comes out of a study of T cell responses to AZD1222 COVID-19 vaccine. Regarding the study as a whole: Of spike-specific TCRs, nearly half reportedly target regions left unmutated in variants. Clonal diversity was possibly underestimated, and white British individuals and females predominated among donors.

Some clones are missing from TCRdb's copy, which holds only in-frame ones; the method was immunoSEQ multiplex PCR. The profile shows 95,000 to 150,000 clones, roughly 87% of them singletons. Germline CDR1 reads MNHEY; CDR2 reads SMNVEV (reference sequence). Deletions cut 2 bases from V and 0 bases from J, with 5 bases between. The CDR3 extends over 14 amino acids. Details on this clone: Its antigen is currently unknown. At the DNA level, this CDR3 is encoded by other sequences in the same sample as well.

The rearrangement uses TRBV27 and TRBJ1-5, with D hard to call. This clonotype was obtained from an adult in good health. The material sequenced was peripheral blood, taken on day 0 of MenACWY control vaccination. The CDR3 sequence: CASSLRDSNQPQHF. CDR3 nucleotide sequence: TGTGCCAGCAGTTTACGGGATAGCAATCAGCCCCAGCATTTT.